This T cell receptor beta chain was identified during a study of patients and donors after allogeneic stem cell transplantation (TCRdb year 2020). The protocol used for the library was RT-PCR. For sequencing, a NextSeq 550 was employed. The public reads were run again by TCRdb, first through fastp at Q25 and then through MiXCR, and only productive beta chains were kept. Rows are combined by CDR3 protein, so each entry shows the most common genes and DNA. The sample table contains about a million distinct CDR3 sequences; only one count was recorded for more than 15% of them. The ten biggest clones cover around 6% of the sample. Turning to this clonotype: The clone's antigen remains unknown. Base quality data are lacking; no much larger clone is found one base away.

Unmatched junction bases come to 8, with V trimmed by 4 bases and J by 6 bases. From the cysteine up to the phenylalanine, the CDR3 has a length of 15 residues. Only CDR3 DNA is held: 45 bases, read in frame from base 1. The germline V gene supplies CDR1 SGHRS and CDR2 YFSETQ. This TCR was recovered from a human donor who was either an allogeneic HSCT recipient or a stem cell or donor lymphocyte infusion donor (not recorded which). It is not recorded whose cells these are; they may come from a transplant donor. Sequencing was carried out using blood, either unsorted or a sorted T cell fraction (not recorded which). The chain links TRBV5-1 with TRBJ1-2; 11 bases in the junction line up with TRBD1. The CDR3 region reads CASSPDRGPFNGYTF. The DNA sequence is as follows: TGCGCCAGCAGCCCGGACAGGGGGCCTTTCAATGGCTACACCTTC.